This is a list of T cell receptor beta chains from one sample in a study of shared clonotypes between healthy human individuals. The repertoire was sequenced with immunoSEQ multiplex PCR; TCRdb's copy has only in-frame clones and lacks some. The sample yields approximately 1.9 million clones, over 85% seen once. Sequencing was carried out using naive CD8+ T cells from PBMCs. Every receptor here comes from a man aged 18-30 years in good health. Some clones in this sample may be carry-over from other donors' samples. The conserved cysteine and the conserved F or W are not part of the CDR3 here.

cdr3_aa	v_call	j_call
ASSSSRAYEQY	TRBV7-8	TRBJ2-7
SGSGQGPGNTIY	TRBV29-1	TRBJ1-3
SVVQIYGYT	TRBV29-1	TRBJ1-2
ATSREGSSNQPQH	TRBV15	TRBJ1-5
ASQGAAGTGELF	TRBV9	TRBJ2-2
ASSLSRVTGELF	TRBV27	TRBJ2-2
ASSFGTSGYEQY	TRBV19	TRBJ2-7
ASSLGTSGRTDTQY	TRBV5-1	TRBJ2-3
ASSPSFDSGNTIY	TRBV6-6	TRBJ1-3
ASSETGRRAEAF	TRBV6-1	TRBJ1-1
ASRLLAGGAGELF	TRBV27	TRBJ2-2
ASSFGPTEAF	TRBV28	TRBJ1-1
ASSSEGTTDTQY	TRBV9	TRBJ2-3
SARSGEQF	TRBV20-1	TRBJ2-1
ASSGAGYLTDTQY	TRBV5-5	TRBJ2-3
ASSPGTGGAQPQH	TRBV27	TRBJ1-5
ASSLDVEQY	TRBV28	TRBJ2-7
ASSYPGQGDEQF	TRBV28	TRBJ2-1
ASSLSVKLNTEAF	TRBV27	TRBJ1-1
ASIPDRGRIRRKHNYEQY	TRBV23-1	TRBJ2-7
ASSLPTTSGRFQNEQF	TRBV27	TRBJ2-1
ASSQDSDRVMAQY	TRBV14	TRBJ2-5
ASSYGVGELF	TRBV6-6	TRBJ2-2
ASSRSPGGSTEAF	TRBV4-1	TRBJ1-1
ASSLARWRVGGYT	TRBV5-6	TRBJ1-2
ASSLGGAPNGYT	TRBV7-9	TRBJ1-2
ASSLPSFYGYT	TRBV19	TRBJ1-2